One sample yielded the 12 T cell receptor beta chains listed below, sequenced in a study of shared clonotypes between healthy human individuals. Measured with immunoSEQ multiplex PCR; TCRdb has only the in-frame clones, and not every one. This sample has about 2.4 million clones, with roughly nine tenths found just once. The sample comprised naive CD4+ T cells sorted from blood. The subset was: CD45RA+ positively selected. Receptors originate from a man aged 18-30 years in good health.

This sequence joins TRBV25-1 and TRBJ2-3; TRBD2 matches at 7 bases. In germline, CDR1 is MGHDK, CDR2 SYGVNS. The V and J ends lost 6 bases and 2 bases, in that order; junction bases with no gene match: 11. CDR3 size: 16 residues. CDR3 in DNA: TGTGCCAGCAGCCCCGGGACTACACTAATCACAGATACGCAGTATTTT. Protein product: CASSPGTTLITDTQYF.

The V and J genes are TRBV11-3 and TRBJ2-7, with 7 bases lining up with TRBD2. The CDR3 length is 13 residues. CDR1 SGHNT and CDR2 YENEEA come from the germline V gene. The ends lost 8 bases at V and 2 bases at J; junction bases unmatched: 6. This CDR3 reads CASGSSGTYEQYF. CDR3 nucleotides: TGTGCCAGCGGCTCAAGCGGGACCTACGAGCAGTACTTC.

The chain links TRBV27 to TRBJ2-7; 7 positions match TRBD1. This CDR3 is 16 amino acids long. Germline V gene data show CDR1 as MNHEY and CDR2 as SMNVEV (reference sequence). V lost 8 bases, J lost 0 bases, and 13 bases stayed unmatched. This CDR3 reads CASDVGLDRISYEQYF. In DNA, the CDR3 is TGTGCCAGCGATGTGGGATTGGACAGGATCTCCTACGAGCAGTACTTC.

This clone was counted between two and nine times. This chain joins TRBV30 and TRBJ2-7; TRBD2 matches 7 bases. The V gene's germline CDR1 is GTSNPN and CDR2 SVGIG (reference sequence). The CDR3 has 11 amino acids. Trimming took 4 bases from V and 3 from J; bases not matched to a gene: 0. Here the CDR3 DNA reads TGTGCCTGGACTAGCGGCTACGAGCAGTACTTC. Its protein product is CAWTSGYEQYF. Complete variable domain (other parts from reference TRBV30 and TRBJ2-7): SQTIHQWPATLVQPVGSPLSLECTVEGTSNPNLYWYRQAAGRGLQLLFYSVGIGQISSEVPQNLSASRPQDRQFILSSKKLLLSDSGFYLCAWTSGYEQYFGPGTRLTVT.

The table lists this clone with a count of one. The chain recombines TRBV18 with TRBJ1-5; 8 positions match TRBD1. Germline CDR1 reads KGHSH; CDR2 reads LQKENI. This CDR3 is 19 amino acids long. The trim removed 2 bases at V and 6 bases at J, leaving 18 bases unmatched. The CDR3 DNA reads as TGTGCCAGCTCACCAAAGGGACAGGAGGGTCATTGGAGGGCTCAGCCCCAGCATTTT. It encodes CASSPKGQEGHWRAQPQHF. Using reference TRBV18 and TRBJ1-5 for the parts outside the CDR3, the full variable domain is NAGVMQNPRHLVRRRGQEARLRCSPMKGHSHVYWYRQLPEEGLKFMVYLQKENIIDESGMPKERFSAEFPKEGPSILRIQQVVRGDSAAYFCASSPKGQEGHWRAQPQHFGDGTRLSIL.

In its sample, this clone was seen a few times. This chain joins TRBV4-1 and TRBJ1-1; D is perhaps TRBD1 (5 bases). This CDR3 spans 15 amino acids. Germline loops: CDR1 MGHRA, CDR2 YSYEKL. V lost 1 base to trimming and J lost 1 base, with 10 bases between them. DNA of the CDR3: TGCGCCAGCAGCCAAGCGTGGGACTCGAACACTGAAGCTTTCTTT. Amino acid sequence: CASSQAWDSNTEAFF.

This clone was counted only a few times. Other DNA sequences of this sample code for an identical CDR3. The chain couples TRBV10-3 to TRBJ1-1; maybe TRBD1 (6 bases). This CDR3 region has 14 residues. V was clipped by 2 bases and J by 2 bases, with 9 bases between them. Germline V CDR1 and CDR2: ENHRY, SYGVKD. The CDR3 loop reads CAISEEGGNTEAFF. In DNA, the CDR3 is TGTGCCATCAGTGAGGAGGGGGGAAACACTGAAGCTTTCTTT.

CDR3 DNA: TGTGCCAGCAGCTTGGGTTGGACAGGGAAGACCTCTGGCTACACCTTC. Its translation is CASSLGWTGKTSGYTF. The V gene is TRBV7-8, the J gene TRBJ1-2; 8 bases are shared with TRBD1. This CDR3 region has 16 residues. V was clipped by 3 bases and J by 7 bases; unmatched bases: 13. The germline V gene has CDR1 SGHVS and CDR2 FQNEAQ.

V and J are TRBV19 and TRBJ1-2; no definite D call. Germline values: CDR1 LNHDA, CDR2 SQIVND (reference sequence). V was clipped by 3 bases and J by 6 bases, with 8 bases between them. CDR3 size: 12 residues. CDR3 sequence: CASSMEVDGYTF. CDR3 DNA sequence: TGTGCCAGTAGTATGGAAGTCGATGGCTACACCTTC. The variable domain in full, with the rest retrieved from reference TRBV19 and TRBJ1-2, is DGGITQSPKYLFRKEGQNVTLSCEQNLNHDAMYWYRQDPGQGLRLIYYSQIVNDFQKGDIAEGYSVSREKKESFPLTVTSAQKNPTAFYLCASSMEVDGYTFGSGTRLTVV.

The V and J genes are TRBV11-2 and TRBJ1-2; 9 bases line up with TRBD1. In germline, CDR1 is SGHAT, CDR2 FQNNGV. Trimming removed 5 bases from V and 2 bases from J; junction bases left unmatched: 12. This CDR3 is 17 amino acids long. The CDR3 loop reads CASSPLRTGQGNYGYTF. The CDR3 bases are TGTGCCAGCAGCCCCCTCCGTACTGGACAGGGGAACTATGGCTACACCTTC.

The chain uses TRBV5-4 and TRBJ2-1; 11 bases line up with TRBD2. V was clipped by 3 bases and J by 10 bases; unmatched bases: 9. The CDR3 is 15 residues long. Germline CDR1 and CDR2: SGHNT and YYREEE (reference sequence). This CDR3 reads CASSSKVAGGLEQFF. CDR3 in DNA: TGTGCCAGCAGCTCGAAGGTAGCGGGGGGGCTCGAGCAGTTCTTC.

V gene TRBV5-8 combines with J gene TRBJ2-7, with D possibly being TRBD1 (6 bases). Per germline, CDR1 SGHTS and CDR2 YDEGEE. The CDR3 extends over 15 amino acids. V lost 1 base to trimming and J lost 2 bases, with 13 bases between them. The CDR3 reads CASSLTGTLTYEQYF. The DNA for the CDR3 is TGTGCCAGCAGCTTGACAGGGACCCTTACCTACGAGCAGTACTTC.